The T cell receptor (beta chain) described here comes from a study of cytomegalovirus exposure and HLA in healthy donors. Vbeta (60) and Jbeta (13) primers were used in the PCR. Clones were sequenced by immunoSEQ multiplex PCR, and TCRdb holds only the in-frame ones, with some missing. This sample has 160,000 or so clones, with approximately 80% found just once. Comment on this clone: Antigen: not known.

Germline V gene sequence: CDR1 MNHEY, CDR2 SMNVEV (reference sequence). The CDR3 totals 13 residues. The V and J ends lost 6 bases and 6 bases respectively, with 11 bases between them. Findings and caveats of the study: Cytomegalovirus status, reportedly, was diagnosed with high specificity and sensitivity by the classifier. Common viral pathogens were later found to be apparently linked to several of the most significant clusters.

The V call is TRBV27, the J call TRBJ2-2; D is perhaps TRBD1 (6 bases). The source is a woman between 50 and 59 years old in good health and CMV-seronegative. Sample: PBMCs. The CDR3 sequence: CASRDDRPGELFF. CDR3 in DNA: TGTGCCAGCAGGGACGACAGGCCCGGGGAGCTGTTTTTT.